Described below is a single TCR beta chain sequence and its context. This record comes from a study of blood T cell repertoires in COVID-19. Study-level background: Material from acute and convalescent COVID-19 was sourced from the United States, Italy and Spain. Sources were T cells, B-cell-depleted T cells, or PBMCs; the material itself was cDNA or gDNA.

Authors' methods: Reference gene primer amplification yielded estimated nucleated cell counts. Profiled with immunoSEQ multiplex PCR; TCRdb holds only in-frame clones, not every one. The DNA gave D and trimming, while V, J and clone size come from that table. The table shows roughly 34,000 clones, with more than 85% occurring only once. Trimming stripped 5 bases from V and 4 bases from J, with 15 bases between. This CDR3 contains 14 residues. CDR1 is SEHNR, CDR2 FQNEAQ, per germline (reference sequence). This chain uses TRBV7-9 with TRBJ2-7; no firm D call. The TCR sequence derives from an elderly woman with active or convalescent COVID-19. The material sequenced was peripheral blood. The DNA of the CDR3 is TGTGCCAGCAGCCCGGTGGCTGGGCCTTACGAGCAGTACTTC. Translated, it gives CASSPVAGPYEQYF.